This entry concerns a single T cell receptor gamma chain. Its cognate antigen has yet to be identified. No base qualities exist here, and no much larger clone lies one base off it. RNA extraction was carried out with the RNeasy mini kit, and reverse transcription was then done using Superscript III. CDR3 amplicons were generated by multiplex PCR with pooled V-gene forward primers and a constant-region reverse primer carrying Illumina adaptor overhangs. After gel purification, the amplicons were indexed with Nextera index primers during around 8 additional PCR cycles and then purified using AMPure XP beads. Libraries were sequenced on an Illumina MiSeq with paired-end 250 bp reads, dual indexing and approximately 20% PhiX spike-in. The published analysis was carried out like this. FastQC was used to quality check the reads, while ea-utils fastq-join merged the TRG read pairs. IMGT/HighV-QUEST was used to annotate sequences, retaining only productive sequences with an unambiguous V-gene assignment, and each clonotype was defined by an identical CDR3 sequence. For downstream analysis, VDJtools 1.1.1, tcR 2.2.3, Treemap and vegan Shannon diversity in R 3.4.4 were used. The public reads were reprocessed by TCRdb using CATT, and rows of matching DNA were later combined. These V and J calls derive from TCRdb rather than the authors' analysis. Present in this sample are more than 35,000 gamma-chain clones, 20% of which were seen just once. The ten most abundant clones make up under 2% of the sample.

Thymic samples were depleted of alphabeta T cells, then CD3+ TCRVdelta1+ TCRVdelta2- thymocytes were FACS-sorted. The purity of the sorted Vdelta1+ thymocytes fell between roughly 98% and 99.6%. Thymic specimens came from about 8 paediatric patients undergoing corrective cardiac surgery, aged from about 5 days to 16 months. After the thymic tissue was dispersed, mononuclear cells were isolated using a Histopaque-1077 density gradient. For staining, the antibodies used were anti-TCRVdelta1 clone TS8.2, anti-TCRVdelta2 clone B6, anti-CD3 clone HIT3a and anti-TCRalphabeta clone IP26. The source of the sample is a study of Vδ1+ human thymocytes listed by TCRdb under 2018. With respect to the entire study: The study characterised mRNA-level TRG and TRD CDR3 repertoires of highly purified Vdelta1+ thymocytes from young children as a data resource. Earlier work had validated the multiplex-based CDR3 amplicon strategy against 5'RACE-based methods for generating CDR3 amplicons. Points the paper makes about the study in general: The thymic TRG and TRD repertoires appeared highly polyclonal, with Gaussian CDR3 length distributions, in contrast to the oligoclonal repertoires of peripheral blood. Because unexpected Vdelta2 sequences could lead to misinterpretation of bulk repertoire data, the authors recommended using highly purified populations and validating at the single-cell level. Many TRG clonotypes were shared between donors (up to about 6.9x10^3), whereas TRD repertoires were essentially private (max 116 shared). About 20% of thymic TRD sequences were found to be Vdelta2 (and few were Vdelta3) despite high sort purity, in contrast to peripheral blood Vdelta1+ controls. Because no clustering by age or sex was seen, donors were not stratified by age or sex in the analyses.

The germline V gene (reference sequence) yields VTNTFY for CDR1 and YDVSTARD for CDR2. V is pruned by 0 bases and J by 12 bases, leaving 11 bases of the junction without a gene match. From its cysteine to its phenylalanine, the CDR3 spans 13 amino acids. The retained sequence is limited to the CDR3, 39 bases, with the frame set at the first base. Sequenced material: Vdelta1+ gamma-delta thymocytes from the thymus. According to the study, the label for this sample's cell subset or site signals: FACS-sorted CD3+ TCRalphabeta- TCRVdelta1+ TCRVdelta2- thymocytes. The TCR sequence derives from a girl less than two years old who had congenital heart surgery. Rearrangement joined TRGV3 to TRGJ1 or TRGJ2. CDR3 region: CATWDRQSAWKLF. The base sequence is TGTGCCACCTGGGACAGGCAGTCGGCTTGGAAACTCTTT.